These 4 T cell receptor beta chains were sequenced from one sample in a study of identical twins (dated by TCRdb to about 2016). The library was obtained by 5' RACE. TCRdb records Illumina HiSeq 2000 as the sequencer. The raw public data were reprocessed by TCRdb itself: fastp quality trimming at Q25, MiXCR clonotype calling, in-frame beta chains only. Rows matching on CDR3 protein sequence are summarized as one entry with the most common DNA and genes. Counted in this sample were some 500,000 distinct CDR3 sequences; approximately 15% of them appeared once. Approximately 0.52% of the sample rests with the top ten. Separately, the same data were catalogued under a study of yellow fever vaccine responses in identical twins.

The sample taken for sequencing was CD4+ T cells sorted from blood. These receptors were collected from a woman younger than 35 in good health.

This clonotype was seen a few times. V and J are TRBV29-1 and TRBJ1-2; 7 positions match TRBD1. The length of the CDR3 is 11 residues. J lost 12 bases, V lost 4 bases, and 8 bases had no gene match. Germline V gene sequence: CDR1 SQVTM, CDR2 ANQGSEA. Here the CDR3 DNA reads TGCAGCGTTGCCCGCCAGGGGGTCGACACCTTC. Amino acids: CSVARQGVDTF.

This chain connects TRBV29-1 to TRBJ2-5, with 12 bases matching TRBD2. Germline loops: CDR1 SQVTM, CDR2 ANQGSEA. There are 15 residues in the CDR3. Unmatched junction bases numbered 9, after V lost 5 bases and J lost 5 bases. The CDR3 reads CSVRASGRALETQYF. Written as DNA, the CDR3 is TGCAGCGTTAGGGCTAGCGGGAGGGCCCTGGAGACCCAGTACTTC.

This clonotype was picked up a small number of times. The gene calls are TRBV21-1 and TRBJ1-2; the table's D gene call, TRBD1, was not cross checked with the DNA. TRBV21-1 is annotated as a pseudogene. The CDR3 loop spans 17 amino acids. CDR3 sequence reads: CASSKAWTGAFNYGYTF. The CDR3 coding sequence is TGTGCCAGCAGCAAAGCGTGGACAGGGGCTTTTAACTATGGCTACACCTTC.

This clonotype was counted a few times. V usage is TRBV7-6 and J usage is TRBJ2-2, with D possibly matching TRBD2 (5 bases). Trimming stripped 4 bases from V and 6 bases from J, with 9 bases between. The germline CDR1 and CDR2 sequences are SGHVS and FNYEAQ. The CDR3 runs to 13 residues. This CDR3 is CASSSLVSGELFF. CDR3 DNA sequence: TGTGCCAGCAGCTCACTAGTCTCCGGGGAGCTGTTTTTT.